This entry lists 25 T cell receptor beta chains sequenced from one sample in a study of cytomegalovirus exposure and HLA in healthy donors. PCR involved 60 Vbeta and 13 Jbeta primers. Repertoires were generated with immunoSEQ multiplex PCR, while TCRdb's copy carries only in-frame clones and drops some. This table has about 160,000 clones, approximately 80% appearing once. Sequenced input: PBMCs. These receptors came from a man under 40 in good health and CMV-seropositive.

The rearrangement uses TRBV9 and TRBJ2-2; D may be TRBD2 (7 bases). Trimming took off 4 bases at V and 2 bases at J, with 15 bases between the two ends. This CDR3 has 16 residues. CDR1 and CDR2 (germline): SGDLS, YYNGEE. The CDR3 region has the DNA TGTGCCAGCAGCCTTGAGGGAGGGGGTAACACCGGGGAGCTGTTTTTT. Translated, it gives CASSLEGGGNTGELFF.

This CDR3 reads CASRPGGGGAYGYTF. The CDR3 DNA sequence: TGTGCCAGCAGGCCCGGCGGGGGGGGCGCCTATGGCTACACCTTC. The chain combines TRBV6-5 with TRBJ1-2, with D possibly matching TRBD1 (6 bases). V lost 6 bases, J lost 4 bases, and 18 bases lay in between. Looked up from germline, CDR1 is MNHEY and CDR2 is SVGAGI. The length of the CDR3 is 15 residues.

The rearrangement uses TRBV10-3 and TRBJ2-7, with 7 bases matching TRBD2. J gave up 2 bases and V 7 bases, and 8 bases lay outside the gene matches. The CDR3 runs to 14 residues. Germline CDR1 and CDR2: ENHRY and SYGVKD. The CDR3 sequence: CAIKGTGGTYEQYF. The DNA of the CDR3 is TGTGCCATCAAGGGGACGGGGGGAACCTACGAGCAGTACTTC.

The gene calls are TRBV6-1 and TRBJ2-5, with D possibly being TRBD1 (6 bases). The CDR3 is 15 residues long. CDR1 and CDR2 from the germline V gene are MNHNS and SASEGT. Trimming took 4 bases from V and 5 from J, leaving 17 bases between them. Here the CDR3 DNA reads TGTGCCAGCAGTGTCAAGTTGGGAAGGGGGGAGACCCAGTACTTC. Encoded protein: CASSVKLGRGETQYF.

V and J are TRBV27 and TRBJ2-3, with 8 bases identical to TRBD2. Germline V gives CDR1 MNHEY, CDR2 SMNVEV (reference sequence). The ends lost 2 bases at V and 2 bases at J; junction bases unmatched: 6. CDR3 length: 16 amino acids. CDR3: CASSLIAGGSTDTQYF. Written as DNA, the CDR3 is TGTGCCAGCAGTTTAATTGCGGGGGGATCCACAGATACGCAGTATTTT.

The CDR3 is CASSSQMRGFSYEQYF. The CDR3 DNA sequence: TGCGCCAGCAGCTCTCAAATGCGGGGGTTCTCCTACGAGCAGTACTTC. The rearrangement uses TRBV5-1 and TRBJ2-7; 7 nucleotides match TRBD2. Unmatched junction bases numbered 9, after V lost 3 bases and J lost 0 bases. This CDR3 is 16 amino acids long. Germline lookup yields CDR1 SGHRS and CDR2 YFSETQ.

V and J are TRBV27 and TRBJ1-5; a possible D gene is TRBD1 (5 bases). The germline V gene encodes CDR1 MNHEY and CDR2 SMNVEV (reference sequence). V was cut by 7 bases and J by 0 bases, with 13 bases left in between. The CDR3 sequence is 15 residues long. The CDR3: CASNPGHLSNQPQHF. The CDR3 DNA reads TGTGCCAGCAACCCAGGACACCTTAGCAATCAGCCCCAGCATTTT.

This chain connects TRBV27 to TRBJ2-1; maybe TRBD1 (5 bases). Germline-derived CDR1 and CDR2 are MNHEY and SMNVEV (reference sequence). The CDR3 is 13 residues long. Trimming removed 5 bases at V and 6 bases at J, with 11 bases between. The CDR3 loop is CASSRGPLNEQFF. DNA of the CDR3: TGTGCCAGCAGTAGGGGCCCCCTCAATGAGCAGTTCTTC.

The chain recombines TRBV5-6 with TRBJ1-6; no clear D gene. The V gene lost 1 base and the J gene lost 10 bases, with 9 bases spanning the gap. The CDR3 sequence is 13 residues long. Germline assignment: CDR1 SGHDT and CDR2 YYEEEE. CDR3 in amino acids: CASSLPPGSPLHF. CDR3 sequence (DNA): TGTGCCAGCAGCTTGCCCCCGGGGTCACCCCTCCACTTT.

For the CDR3, the DNA is TGTGCCAGCTCACTAAGGACAGGACGGGACGAGCAGTACTTC. This encodes CASSLRTGRDEQYF. The V gene is TRBV18, the J gene TRBJ2-7, with 7 bases fitting TRBD1. Germline V gene sequence: CDR1 KGHSH, CDR2 LQKENI. CDR3 length: 14 residues. J was trimmed by 5 bases and V by 4 bases; bases with no gene match: 8. Together with reference TRBV18 and TRBJ2-7, the CDR3 gives the full variable domain: NAGVMQNPRHLVRRRGQEARLRCSPMKGHSHVYWYRQLPEEGLKFMVYLQKENIIDESGMPKERFSAEFPKEGPSILRIQQVVRGDSAAYFCASSLRTGRDEQYFGPGTRLTVT.

The CDR3 region has the DNA TGCGCCAGCAGCTTGGAGGGTAGCGGGGCTGTTAGGGGCGATGAGCAGTTCTTC. This sequence encodes CASSLEGSGAVRGDEQFF. The chain links TRBV5-1 to TRBJ2-1, with TRBD2 matching over 8 bases. Germline V gene sequence: CDR1 SGHRS, CDR2 YFSETQ. The CDR3 has 18 residues. V dropped 0 bases and J dropped 8; count of bases not matched to a gene: 16.

The chain combines TRBV5-1 with TRBJ2-2; D unresolved. Trimming pared 2 bases from V and 3 bases from J, leaving 8 bases between. CDR3 length: 14 amino acids. Germline V gene lookup returns CDR1 SGHRS and CDR2 YFSETQ. Here the CDR3 DNA reads TGCGCCAGCAGCTTCCGACAAGACACCGGGGAGCTGTTTTTT. Protein: CASSFRQDTGELFF.

The chain uses TRBV4-3 and TRBJ2-7; 7 positions match TRBD2. Trimming removed 0 bases from V and 3 bases from J; junction bases left unmatched: 5. The CDR3 is 15 residues long. Germline V lookup: CDR1 LGHNA, CDR2 YSLEER. CDR3 in amino acids: CASSQDSSGVYEQYF. CDR3 nucleotide sequence: TGCGCCAGCAGCCAAGATTCGAGCGGGGTCTACGAGCAGTACTTC.

This clone has just one count. The chain employs TRBV6-1 and TRBJ1-2, with 7 bases lining up with TRBD1. V gave up 8 bases and J gave up 2 bases; unmatched junction bases: 5. The germline V gene has CDR1 MNHNS and CDR2 SASEGT. The CDR3 is 13 amino acids. CDR3 sequence: CASASTGNYGYTF. CDR3 nucleotide sequence: TGTGCCAGCGCATCGACAGGGAACTATGGCTACACCTTC.

The sample holds a few counts of this clone. The V call is TRBV28, the J call TRBJ2-7; D gene uncertain. The CDR3 extends over 12 amino acids. CDR1 is MDHEN, CDR2 SYDVKM, per germline. V was cut by 7 bases and J by 6 bases, with 13 bases left in between. CDR3 DNA sequence: TGTGCCAGCAACACCATTCGTACCGAGCAGTACTTC. As protein: CASNTIRTEQYF. Full variable domain (remainder filled in from reference TRBV28 and TRBJ2-7): DVKVTQSSRYLVKRTGEKVFLECVQDMDHENMFWYRQDPGLGLRLIYFSYDVKMKEKGDIPEGYSVSREKKERFSLILESASTNQTSMYLCASNTIRTEQYFGPGTRLTVT.

The chain recombines TRBV7-2 with TRBJ2-1, with 7 positions matching TRBD1. V was clipped by 2 bases and J by 8 bases; unmatched bases: 3. This CDR3 has 13 residues. The germline CDR1 and CDR2 sequences are SGHTA and FQGNSA. CDR3 amino acids: CASSLRQGDEQFF. The CDR3 DNA reads as TGTGCCAGCAGCTTACGGCAGGGGGATGAGCAGTTCTTC.

The chain couples TRBV6-4 to TRBJ1-5; TRBD1 is a possible D gene (5 bases). Germline lookup yields CDR1 MRHNA and CDR2 SNTAGT. V lost 2 bases to trimming and J lost 0 bases, with 14 bases between them. This CDR3 region has 17 residues. CDR3 DNA: TGTGCCAGCAGTGACAGATACGGGGGATATAGCAATCAGCCCCAGCATTTT. Its translation is CASSDRYGGYSNQPQHF.

The genes are TRBV4-1 and TRBJ1-4; D gene unclear. Trimming removed 2 bases at V and 11 bases at J, with 12 bases between. This CDR3 is built from 13 residues. The germline V gene encodes CDR1 MGHRA and CDR2 YSYEKL. This CDR3 reads CASSQSVTDKLFF. CDR3 nucleotide sequence: TGCGCCAGCAGCCAATCCGTCACAGATAAACTGTTTTTT.

The chain links TRBV21-1 to TRBJ2-7; TRBD1 is taken as the D call from the table, unchecked against the DNA. TRBV21-1 is a pseudogene locus. This CDR3 contains 15 residues. CDR3 sequence (DNA): TGTGCCAGCAGCGCCCCCCGGCAGGGGGCCTACGAGCAGTACTTC. Amino acids: CASSAPRQGAYEQYF.

This clone was counted between two and nine times. The V gene is TRBV6-5, the J gene TRBJ2-7; D is ambiguous. V lost 2 bases and J 0 bases, leaving 5 bases between the germline ends. The CDR3 covers 13 residues. Germline V gene sequence: CDR1 MNHEY, CDR2 SVGAGI. The CDR3 DNA follows: TGTGCCAGCAGTTACCGCGACTCCTACGAGCAGTACTTC. It translates to CASSYRDSYEQYF.

This chain connects TRBV30 to TRBJ1-1; 9 positions match TRBD1. The CDR3 sequence is 12 residues long. The J segment lost 4 bases and the V segment lost 4 bases, leaving 1 base of the junction unmatched. CDR1 is GTSNPN and CDR2 is SVGIG in the germline V gene (reference sequence). CDR3: CAWKQGATEAFF. CDR3 nucleotides: TGTGCCTGGAAACAGGGGGCCACTGAAGCTTTCTTT.

Comments on this clone: The junction and the germline gene differ at one end; a read error may be behind it. The chain uses TRBV6-4 and TRBJ2-5; 8 nucleotides match TRBD2. Germline V gene lookup returns CDR1 MRHNA and CDR2 SNTAGT. The CDR3 consists of 17 residues. CDR3 nucleotides: TGTGCCAGCACCCTGAATCTCGGGGGGGTTTTAATGGAGACCCAATACTTC. This sequence encodes CASTLNLGGVLMETQYF.

The CDR3 DNA sequence: TGTGCCAGTAGGGACGGGACTGATTATGGCTACACCTTC. The encoded protein is CASRDGTDYGYTF. The chain recombines TRBV19 with TRBJ1-2, with D perhaps TRBD1 (5 bases). The CDR3 is made up of 13 amino acids. CDR1 is LNHDA, CDR2 SQIVND, per germline (reference sequence). Trimming removed 6 bases from V and 5 bases from J, with 13 bases in between.

The chain has TRBV2 and TRBJ2-1; tentative D call: TRBD1 (5 bases). CDR1 and CDR2 (germline): SNHLY, FYNNEI. The V and J ends lost 5 bases and 4 bases respectively, with 21 bases between them. There are 17 residues in the CDR3. The CDR3 bases are TGTGCCAGCAGTCATACAGGACAACCGGTAACATACAATGAGCAGTTCTTC. Its protein is CASSHTGQPVTYNEQFF. Using reference TRBV2 and TRBJ2-1 for the parts outside the CDR3, the full variable domain is EPEVTQTPSHQVTQMGQEVILRCVPISNHLYFYWYRQILGQKVEFLVSFYNNEISEKSEIFDDQFSVERPDGSNFTLKIRSTKLEDSAMYFCASSHTGQPVTYNEQFFGPGTRLTVL.

The V call is TRBV6-5, the J call TRBJ2-7, with D hard to call. V gave up 7 bases and J gave up 2 bases, with 12 bases separating them. Germline V CDR1 and CDR2: MNHEY, SVGAGI. The CDR3 runs to 13 residues. The CDR3, as DNA: TGTGCCAGCACCTCGACTGCTACCTACGAGCAGTACTTC. This sequence encodes CASTSTATYEQYF.